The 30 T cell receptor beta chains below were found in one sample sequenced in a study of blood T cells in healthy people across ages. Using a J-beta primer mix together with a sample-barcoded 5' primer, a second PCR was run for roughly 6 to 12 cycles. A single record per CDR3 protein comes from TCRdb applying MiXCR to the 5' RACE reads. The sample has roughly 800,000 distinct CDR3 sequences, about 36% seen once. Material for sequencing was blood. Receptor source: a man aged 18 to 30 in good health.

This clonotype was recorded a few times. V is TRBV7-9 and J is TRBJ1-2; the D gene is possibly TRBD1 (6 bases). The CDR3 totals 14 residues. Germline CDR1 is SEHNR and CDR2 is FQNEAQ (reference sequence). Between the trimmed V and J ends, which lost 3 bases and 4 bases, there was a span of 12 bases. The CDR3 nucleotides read TGTGCCAGCAGCTTGGGGGGGCTCGGCTATGGCTACACCTTC. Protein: CASSLGGLGYGYTF.

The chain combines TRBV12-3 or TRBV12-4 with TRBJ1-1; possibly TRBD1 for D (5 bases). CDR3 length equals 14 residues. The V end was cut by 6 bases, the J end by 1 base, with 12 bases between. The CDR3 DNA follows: TGTGCCAGCAGCCCCAGGGTTTCGAACACTGAAGCTTTCTTT. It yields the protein CASSPRVSNTEAFF.

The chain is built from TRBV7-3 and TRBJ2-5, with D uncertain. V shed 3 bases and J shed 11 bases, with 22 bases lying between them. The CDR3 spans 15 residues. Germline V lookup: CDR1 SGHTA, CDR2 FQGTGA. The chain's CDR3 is CASSFAGSSYNEQYF. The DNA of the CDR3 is TGTGCCAGCAGCTTTGCAGGTTCCTCCTACAATGAGCAGTACTTC.

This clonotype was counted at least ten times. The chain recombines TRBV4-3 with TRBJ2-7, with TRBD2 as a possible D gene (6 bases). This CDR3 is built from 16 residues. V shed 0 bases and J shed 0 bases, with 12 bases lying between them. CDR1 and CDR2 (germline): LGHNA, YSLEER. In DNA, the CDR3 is TGCGCCAGCAGCCAAGACTTGGCGGGGAGCTCCTACGAGCAGTACTTC. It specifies CASSQDLAGSSYEQYF.

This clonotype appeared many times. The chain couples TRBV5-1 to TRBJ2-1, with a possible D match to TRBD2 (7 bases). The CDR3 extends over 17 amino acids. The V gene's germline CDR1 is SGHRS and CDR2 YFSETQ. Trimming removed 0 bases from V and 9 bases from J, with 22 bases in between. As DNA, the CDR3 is TGCGCCAGCAGCTTGGGCGGGGGACAATCCCCACAAGGTGAGCAGTTCTTC. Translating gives CASSLGGGQSPQGEQFF.

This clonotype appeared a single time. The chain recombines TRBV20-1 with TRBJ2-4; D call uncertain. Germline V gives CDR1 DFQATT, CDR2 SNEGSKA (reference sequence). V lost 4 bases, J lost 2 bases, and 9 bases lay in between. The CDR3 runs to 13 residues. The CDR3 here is CSANSVSKNIQYF. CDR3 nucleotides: TGCAGTGCTAATTCGGTATCCAAAAACATTCAGTACTTC.

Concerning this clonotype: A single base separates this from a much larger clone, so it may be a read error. The CDR3 region is CASQTGRIRETQYF. CDR3 DNA: TGCGCCAGCCAGACAGGGAGAATACGGGAGACCCAGTACTTC. The chain carries TRBV5-1 and TRBJ2-4; 7 bases are shared with TRBD1. The DNA end favors TRBJ2-5, so the J call may be wrong. Germline CDR1 is SGHRS and CDR2 is YFSETQ. This CDR3 has 14 residues.

The CDR3 DNA is TGTGCCAGCAACACTGGGAGCAATCAGCCCCAGCATTTT. It codes for CASNTGSNQPQHF. The chain uses TRBV27 and TRBJ1-5; D is unclear. CDR1 and CDR2 (germline): MNHEY, SMNVEV (reference sequence). V lost 7 bases, J lost 1 base, and 8 bases lay in between. The CDR3 is 13 residues long.

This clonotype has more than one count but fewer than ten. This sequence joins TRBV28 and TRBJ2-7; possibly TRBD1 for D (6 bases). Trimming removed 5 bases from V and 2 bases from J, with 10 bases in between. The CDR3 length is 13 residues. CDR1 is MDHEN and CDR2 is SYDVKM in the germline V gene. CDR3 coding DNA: TGTGCCAGCAGTCGACAGGACACCTACGAGCAGTACTTC. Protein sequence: CASSRQDTYEQYF.

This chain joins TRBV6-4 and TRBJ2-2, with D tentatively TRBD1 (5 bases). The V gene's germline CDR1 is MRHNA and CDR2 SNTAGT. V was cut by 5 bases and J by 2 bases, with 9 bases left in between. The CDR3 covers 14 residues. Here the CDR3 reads CASSPQDNTGELFF. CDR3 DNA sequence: TGTGCCAGCAGTCCACAGGATAACACCGGGGAGCTGTTTTTT.

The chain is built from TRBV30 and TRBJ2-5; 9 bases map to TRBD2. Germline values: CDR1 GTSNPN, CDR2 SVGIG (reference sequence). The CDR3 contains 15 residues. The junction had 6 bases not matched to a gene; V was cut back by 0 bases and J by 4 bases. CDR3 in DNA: TGTGCCTGGAGTGTACGGGTTAGCGGGGGAGAGACCCAGTACTTC. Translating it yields CAWSVRVSGGETQYF.

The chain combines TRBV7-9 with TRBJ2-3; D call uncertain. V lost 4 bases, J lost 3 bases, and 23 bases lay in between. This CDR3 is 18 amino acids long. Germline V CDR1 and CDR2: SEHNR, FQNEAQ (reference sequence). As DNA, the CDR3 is TGTGCCAGCAGCTCCCGAATGAAAACAAACCTCCAAACAGATACGCAGTATTTT. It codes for CASSSRMKTNLQTDTQYF.

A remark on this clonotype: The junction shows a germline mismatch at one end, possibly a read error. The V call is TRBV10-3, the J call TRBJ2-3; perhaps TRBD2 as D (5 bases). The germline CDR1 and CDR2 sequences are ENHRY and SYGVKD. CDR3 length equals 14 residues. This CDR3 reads CAISVSGIADTQYF. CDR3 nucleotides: TGTGCTATCAGTGTATCCGGGATAGCAGATACGCAGTATTTT.

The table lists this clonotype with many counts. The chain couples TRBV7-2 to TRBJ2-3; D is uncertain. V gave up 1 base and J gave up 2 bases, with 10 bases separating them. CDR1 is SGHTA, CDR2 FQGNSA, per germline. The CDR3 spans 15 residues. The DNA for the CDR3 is TGTGCCAGCAGCTTAGGACACCTCAACACAGATACGCAGTATTTT. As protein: CASSLGHLNTDTQYF.

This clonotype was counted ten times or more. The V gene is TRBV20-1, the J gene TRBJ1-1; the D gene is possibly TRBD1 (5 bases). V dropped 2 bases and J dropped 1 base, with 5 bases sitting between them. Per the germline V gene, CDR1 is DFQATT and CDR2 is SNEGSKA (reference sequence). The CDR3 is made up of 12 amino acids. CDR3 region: CSARQGNTEAFF. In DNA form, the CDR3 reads TGCAGTGCTAGACAGGGGAACACTGAAGCTTTCTTT.

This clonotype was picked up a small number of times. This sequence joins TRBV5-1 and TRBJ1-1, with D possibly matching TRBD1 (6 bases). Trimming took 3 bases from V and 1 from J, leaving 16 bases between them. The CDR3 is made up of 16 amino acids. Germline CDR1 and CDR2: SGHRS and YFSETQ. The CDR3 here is CASSWGLGQTNTEAFF. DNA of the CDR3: TGCGCCAGCAGCTGGGGGCTGGGGCAAACGAACACTGAAGCTTTCTTT.

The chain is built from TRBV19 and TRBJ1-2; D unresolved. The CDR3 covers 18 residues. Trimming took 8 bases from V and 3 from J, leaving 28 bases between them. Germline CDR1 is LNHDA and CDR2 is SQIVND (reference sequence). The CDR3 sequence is CASSRSGHTGKFDYGYTF. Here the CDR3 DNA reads TGTGCCAGTTCGCGGAGCGGTCACACCGGGAAGTTCGACTATGGCTACACCTTC.

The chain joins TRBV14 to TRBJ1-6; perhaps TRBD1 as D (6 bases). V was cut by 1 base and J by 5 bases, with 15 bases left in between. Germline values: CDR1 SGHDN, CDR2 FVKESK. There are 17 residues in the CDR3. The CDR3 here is CASSQVLQGRDNSPLHF. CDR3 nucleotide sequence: TGTGCCAGCAGCCAAGTACTTCAGGGGAGGGATAATTCACCCCTCCACTTT.

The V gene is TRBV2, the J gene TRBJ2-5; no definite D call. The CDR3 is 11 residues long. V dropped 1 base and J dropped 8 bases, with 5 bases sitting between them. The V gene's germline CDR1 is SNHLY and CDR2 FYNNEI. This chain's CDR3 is CASSEVRTQYF. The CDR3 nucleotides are TGTGCCAGCAGTGAAGTGCGAACCCAGTACTTC.

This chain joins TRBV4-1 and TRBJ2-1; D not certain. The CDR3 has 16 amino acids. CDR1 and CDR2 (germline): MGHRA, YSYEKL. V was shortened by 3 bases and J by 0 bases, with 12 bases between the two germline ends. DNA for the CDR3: TGCGCCAGCAGCCAGTTCGTTGTGAGCTCCTACAATGAGCAGTTCTTC. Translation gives CASSQFVVSSYNEQFF.

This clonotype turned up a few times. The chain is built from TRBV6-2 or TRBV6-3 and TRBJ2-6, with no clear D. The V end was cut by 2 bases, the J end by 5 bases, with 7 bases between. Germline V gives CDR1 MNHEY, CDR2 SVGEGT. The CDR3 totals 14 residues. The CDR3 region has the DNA TGTGCCAGCAGTTACGCAAATAGGGCCAACGTCCTGACTTTC. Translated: CASSYANRANVLTF.

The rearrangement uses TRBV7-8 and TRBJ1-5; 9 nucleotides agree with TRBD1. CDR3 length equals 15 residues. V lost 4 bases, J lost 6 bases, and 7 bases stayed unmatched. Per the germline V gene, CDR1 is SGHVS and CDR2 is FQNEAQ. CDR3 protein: CASSYGTGKGQPQHF. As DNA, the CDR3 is TGTGCCAGCAGCTACGGGACAGGGAAGGGTCAGCCCCAGCATTTT.

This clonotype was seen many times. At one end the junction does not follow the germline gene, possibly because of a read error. CDR3 DNA sequence: TGTGCCAGCAGAGAAGGAGGGACGAATGAGCAGTTCTTC. The encoded protein is CASREGGTNEQFF. The chain links TRBV2 to TRBJ2-1; tentative D call: TRBD2 (6 bases). This CDR3 is 13 amino acids long. CDR1 and CDR2 from the germline V gene are SNHLY and FYNNEI.

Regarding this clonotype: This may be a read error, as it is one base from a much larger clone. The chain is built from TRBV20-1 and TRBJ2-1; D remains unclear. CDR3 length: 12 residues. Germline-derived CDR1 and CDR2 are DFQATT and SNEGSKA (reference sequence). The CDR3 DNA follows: TGCGGTGCCCCTCCAGCTAACAATGAGCAGTTCTTC. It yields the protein CGAPPANNEQFF.

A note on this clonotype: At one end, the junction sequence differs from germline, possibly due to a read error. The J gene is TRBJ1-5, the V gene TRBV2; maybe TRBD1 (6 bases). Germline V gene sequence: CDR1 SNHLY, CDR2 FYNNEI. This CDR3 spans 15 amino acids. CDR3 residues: CASSEEGGPRQPQHF. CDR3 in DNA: TGTGCCAGCAGCGAAGAAGGGGGACCCAGACAGCCCCAGCATTTT. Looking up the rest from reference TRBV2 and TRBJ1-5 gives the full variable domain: EPEVTQTPSHQVTQMGQEVILRCVPISNHLYFYWYRQILGQKVEFLVSFYNNEISEKSEIFDDQFSVERPDGSNFTLKIRSTKLEDSAMYFCASSEEGGPRQPQHFGDGTRLSIL.

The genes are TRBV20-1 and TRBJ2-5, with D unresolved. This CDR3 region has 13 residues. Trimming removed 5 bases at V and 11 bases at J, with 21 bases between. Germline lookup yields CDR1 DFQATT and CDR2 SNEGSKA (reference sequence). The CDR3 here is CSAPQDVTNEQYF. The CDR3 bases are TGCAGTGCTCCCCAGGACGTAACCAATGAGCAGTACTTC.

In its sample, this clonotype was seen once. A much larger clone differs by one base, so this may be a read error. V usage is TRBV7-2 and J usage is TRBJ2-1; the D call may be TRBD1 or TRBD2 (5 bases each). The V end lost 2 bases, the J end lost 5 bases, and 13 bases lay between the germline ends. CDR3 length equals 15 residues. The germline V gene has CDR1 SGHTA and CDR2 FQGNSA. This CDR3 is CASSLSGTRNNEQFF. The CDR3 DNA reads TGTGCCAGCAGCTTATCCGGGACCCGGAACAATGAGCAGTTCTTC.

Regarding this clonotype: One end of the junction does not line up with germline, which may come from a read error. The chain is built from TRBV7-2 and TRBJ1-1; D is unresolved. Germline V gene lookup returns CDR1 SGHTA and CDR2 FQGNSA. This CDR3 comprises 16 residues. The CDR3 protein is CVSSLARGSVNTEAFF. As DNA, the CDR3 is TGTGTCAGCAGCTTGGCGCGAGGGAGTGTTAACACTGAAGCTTTCTTT.

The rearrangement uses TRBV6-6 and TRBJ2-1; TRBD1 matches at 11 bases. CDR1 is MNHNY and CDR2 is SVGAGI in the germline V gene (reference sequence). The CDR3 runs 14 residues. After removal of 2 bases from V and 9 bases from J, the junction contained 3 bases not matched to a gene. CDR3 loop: CASSYGQGAGEQFF. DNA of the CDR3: TGTGCCAGCAGTTACGGACAGGGGGCCGGTGAGCAGTTCTTC.

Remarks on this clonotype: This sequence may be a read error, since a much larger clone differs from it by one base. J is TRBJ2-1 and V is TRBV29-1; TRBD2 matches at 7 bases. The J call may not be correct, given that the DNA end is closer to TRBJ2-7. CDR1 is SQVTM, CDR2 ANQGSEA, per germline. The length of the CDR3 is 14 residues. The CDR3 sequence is CSGSLTGGYNEQYF. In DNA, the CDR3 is TGCAGCGGCTCTTTAACGGGGGGTTACAATGAGCAGTACTTC.